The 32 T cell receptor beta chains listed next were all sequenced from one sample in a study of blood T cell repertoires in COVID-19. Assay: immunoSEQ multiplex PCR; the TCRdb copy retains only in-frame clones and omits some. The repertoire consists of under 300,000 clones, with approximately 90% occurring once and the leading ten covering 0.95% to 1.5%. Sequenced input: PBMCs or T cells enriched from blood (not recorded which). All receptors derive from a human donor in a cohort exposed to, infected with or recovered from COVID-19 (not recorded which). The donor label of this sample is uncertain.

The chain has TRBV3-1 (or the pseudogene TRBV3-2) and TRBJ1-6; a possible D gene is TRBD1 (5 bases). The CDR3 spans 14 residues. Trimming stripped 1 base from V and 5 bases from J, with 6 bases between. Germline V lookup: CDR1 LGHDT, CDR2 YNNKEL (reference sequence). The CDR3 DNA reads TGTGCCAGCAGCCAAGTACAGGATAATTCACCCCTCCACTTT. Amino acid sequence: CASSQVQDNSPLHF.

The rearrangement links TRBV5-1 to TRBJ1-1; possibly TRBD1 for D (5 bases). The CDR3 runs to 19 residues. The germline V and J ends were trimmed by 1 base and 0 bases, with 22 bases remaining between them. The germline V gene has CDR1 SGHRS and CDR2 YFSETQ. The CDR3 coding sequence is TGCGCCAGCAGCTTGAGTAGCGCGGGGGACGTGTACGTGAACACTGAAGCTTTCTTT. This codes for CASSLSSAGDVYVNTEAFF. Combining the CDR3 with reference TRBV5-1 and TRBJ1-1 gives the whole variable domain KAGVTQTPRYLIKTRGQQVTLSCSPISGHRSVSWYQQTPGQGLQFLFEYFSETQRNKGNFPGRFSGRQFSNSRSEMNVSTLELGDSALYLCASSLSSAGDVYVNTEAFFGQGTRLTVV.

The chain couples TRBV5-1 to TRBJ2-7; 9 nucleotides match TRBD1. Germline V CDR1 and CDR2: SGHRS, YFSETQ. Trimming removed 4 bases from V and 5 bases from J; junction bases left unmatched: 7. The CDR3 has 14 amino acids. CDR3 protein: CASSPGTGNNEQYF. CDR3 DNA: TGCGCCAGCAGCCCCGGGACAGGGAACAACGAGCAGTACTTC.

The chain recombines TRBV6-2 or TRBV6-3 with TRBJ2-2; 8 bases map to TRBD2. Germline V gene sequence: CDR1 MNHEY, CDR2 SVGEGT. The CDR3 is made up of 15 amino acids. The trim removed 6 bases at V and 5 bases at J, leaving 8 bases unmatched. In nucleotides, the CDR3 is TGTGCCAGCAGCAGAAGCGGGGGCAGGACCGGGGAGCTGTTTTTT. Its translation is CASSRSGGRTGELFF.

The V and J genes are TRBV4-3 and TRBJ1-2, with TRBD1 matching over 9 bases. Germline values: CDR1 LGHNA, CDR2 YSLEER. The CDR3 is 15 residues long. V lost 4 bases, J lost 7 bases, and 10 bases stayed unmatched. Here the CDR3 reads CASSPGTGFESGYTF. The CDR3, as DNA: TGCGCCAGCAGCCCCGGGACAGGGTTTGAGTCTGGCTACACCTTC.

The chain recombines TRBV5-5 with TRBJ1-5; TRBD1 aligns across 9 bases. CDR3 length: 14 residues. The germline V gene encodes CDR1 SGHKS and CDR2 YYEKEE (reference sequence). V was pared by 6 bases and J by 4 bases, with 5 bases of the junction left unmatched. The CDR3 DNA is TGTGCCAGCACACAGGGGGCGATGAATCAGCCCCAGCATTTT. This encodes CASTQGAMNQPQHF.

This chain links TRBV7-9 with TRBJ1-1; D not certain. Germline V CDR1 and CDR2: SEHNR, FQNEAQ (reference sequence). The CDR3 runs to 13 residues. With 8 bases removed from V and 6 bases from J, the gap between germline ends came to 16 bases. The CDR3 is CASEHTKRAEAFF. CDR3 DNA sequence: TGTGCCAGCGAGCACACCAAGCGGGCTGAAGCTTTCTTT.

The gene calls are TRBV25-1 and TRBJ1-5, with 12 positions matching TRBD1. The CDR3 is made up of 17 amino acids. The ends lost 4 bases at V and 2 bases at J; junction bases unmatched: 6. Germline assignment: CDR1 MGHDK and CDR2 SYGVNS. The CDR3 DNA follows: TGTGCCAGCAGTGGTGGGGACAGGGGGCCCGGCAATCAGCCCCAGCATTTT. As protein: CASSGGDRGPGNQPQHF.

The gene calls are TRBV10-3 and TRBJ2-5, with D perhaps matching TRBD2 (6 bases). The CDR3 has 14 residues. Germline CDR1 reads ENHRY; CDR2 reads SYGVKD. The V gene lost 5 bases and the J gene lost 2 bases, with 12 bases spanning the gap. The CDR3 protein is CAISWFGGQETQYF. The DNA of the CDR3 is TGTGCCATCAGTTGGTTTGGGGGGCAAGAGACCCAGTACTTC.

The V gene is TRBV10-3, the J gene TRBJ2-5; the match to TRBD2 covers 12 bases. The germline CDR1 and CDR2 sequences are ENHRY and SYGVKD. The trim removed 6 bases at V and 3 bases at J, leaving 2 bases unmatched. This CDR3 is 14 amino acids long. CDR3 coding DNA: TGTGCCATCAGCAGACTAGCGGGGGAAGAGACCCAGTACTTC. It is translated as CAISRLAGEETQYF.

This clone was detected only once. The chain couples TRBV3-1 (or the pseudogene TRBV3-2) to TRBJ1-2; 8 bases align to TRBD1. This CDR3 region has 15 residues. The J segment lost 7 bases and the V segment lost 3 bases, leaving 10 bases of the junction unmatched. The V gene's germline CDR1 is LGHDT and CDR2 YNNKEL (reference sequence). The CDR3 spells CASSHGIGQGRGYTF. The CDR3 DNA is TGTGCCAGCAGCCATGGTATTGGACAGGGCCGTGGCTACACCTTC.

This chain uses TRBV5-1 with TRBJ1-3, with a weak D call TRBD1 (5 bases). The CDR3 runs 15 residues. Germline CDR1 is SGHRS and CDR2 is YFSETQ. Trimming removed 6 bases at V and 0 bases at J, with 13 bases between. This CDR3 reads CASKEGHDSGNTIYF. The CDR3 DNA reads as TGCGCCAGCAAGGAGGGGCATGACTCTGGAAACACCATATATTTT.

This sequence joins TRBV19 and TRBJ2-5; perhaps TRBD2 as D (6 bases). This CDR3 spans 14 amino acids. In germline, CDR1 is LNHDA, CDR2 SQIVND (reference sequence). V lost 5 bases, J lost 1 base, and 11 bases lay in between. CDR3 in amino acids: CASSLGTSQETQYF. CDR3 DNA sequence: TGTGCCAGTAGTCTCGGGACTTCCCAAGAGACCCAGTACTTC.

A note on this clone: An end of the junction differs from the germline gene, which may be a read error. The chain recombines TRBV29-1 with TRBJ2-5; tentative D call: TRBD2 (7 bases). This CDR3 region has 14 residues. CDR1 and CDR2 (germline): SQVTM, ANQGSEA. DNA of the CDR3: TGCAGCGTTCAAGATCGGGGGGCCCAAGAGACCCAGTACTTC. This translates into CSVQDRGAQETQYF.

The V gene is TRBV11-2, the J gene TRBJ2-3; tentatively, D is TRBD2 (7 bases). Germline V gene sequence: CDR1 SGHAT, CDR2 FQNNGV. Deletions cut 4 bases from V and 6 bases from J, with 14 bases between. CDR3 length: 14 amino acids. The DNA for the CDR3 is TGTGCCAGCAGCTGGCGGGGGCCGGGGGATACGCAGTATTTT. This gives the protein CASSWRGPGDTQYF.

The CDR3 protein is CASTNRVPDTQYF. Written as DNA, the CDR3 is TGTGCCAGCACCAACAGGGTACCCGATACGCAGTATTTT. The rearrangement joins TRBV12-3 or TRBV12-4 to TRBJ2-3; D possibly corresponds to TRBD1 (6 bases). V lost 7 bases and J lost 6, with 14 bases in between. The CDR3 loop spans 13 amino acids.

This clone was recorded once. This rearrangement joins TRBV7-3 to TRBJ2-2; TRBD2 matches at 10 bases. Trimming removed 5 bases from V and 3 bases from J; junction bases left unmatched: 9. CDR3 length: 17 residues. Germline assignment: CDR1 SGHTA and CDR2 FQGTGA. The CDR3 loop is CASSPTLAGEDTGELFF. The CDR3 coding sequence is TGTGCCAGCAGCCCGACCCTAGCGGGGGAGGACACCGGGGAGCTGTTTTTT.

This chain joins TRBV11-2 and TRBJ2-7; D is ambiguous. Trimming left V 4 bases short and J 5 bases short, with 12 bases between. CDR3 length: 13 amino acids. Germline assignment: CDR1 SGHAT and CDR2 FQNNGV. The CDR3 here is CASSSSLADEQYF. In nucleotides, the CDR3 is TGTGCCAGCAGCTCTTCTTTAGCAGACGAGCAGTACTTC.

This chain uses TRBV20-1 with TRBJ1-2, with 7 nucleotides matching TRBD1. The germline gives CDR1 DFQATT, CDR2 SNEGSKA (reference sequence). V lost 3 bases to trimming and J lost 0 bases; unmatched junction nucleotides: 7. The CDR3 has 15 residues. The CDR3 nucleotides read TGCAGTGCTAGTAGGGGGCAGGATACTAACTATGGCTACACCTTC. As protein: CSASRGQDTNYGYTF.

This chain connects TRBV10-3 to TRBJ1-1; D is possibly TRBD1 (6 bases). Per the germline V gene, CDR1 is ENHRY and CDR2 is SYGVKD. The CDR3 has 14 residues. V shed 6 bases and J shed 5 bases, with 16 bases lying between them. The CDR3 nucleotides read TGTGCCATCAGGACCATCAGGGGCAGGACTGAAGCTTTCTTT. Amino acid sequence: CAIRTIRGRTEAFF.

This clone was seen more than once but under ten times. The chain's CDR3 is CASSLTLTQGRDTEAFF. The CDR3 DNA reads as TGTGCCAGCAGCTTGACTTTAACGCAAGGTCGGGACACTGAAGCTTTCTTT. The V gene is TRBV11-2, the J gene TRBJ1-1; no clear D gene. The V and J ends lost 3 bases and 3 bases respectively, with 20 bases between them. The CDR3 extends over 17 amino acids. Per the germline V gene, CDR1 is SGHAT and CDR2 is FQNNGV.

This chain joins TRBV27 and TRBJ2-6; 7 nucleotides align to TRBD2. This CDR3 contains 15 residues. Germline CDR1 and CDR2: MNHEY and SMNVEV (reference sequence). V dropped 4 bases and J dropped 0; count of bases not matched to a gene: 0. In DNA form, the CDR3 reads TGTGCCAGCAGTTGGGGGGGCTCTGGGGCCAACGTCCTGACTTTC. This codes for CASSWGGSGANVLTF.

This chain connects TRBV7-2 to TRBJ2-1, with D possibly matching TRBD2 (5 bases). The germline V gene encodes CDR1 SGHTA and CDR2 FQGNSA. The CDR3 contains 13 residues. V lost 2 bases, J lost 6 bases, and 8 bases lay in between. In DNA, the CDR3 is TGTGCCAGCAGCTTATTCGAGGGCAATGAGCAGTTCTTC. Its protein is CASSLFEGNEQFF.

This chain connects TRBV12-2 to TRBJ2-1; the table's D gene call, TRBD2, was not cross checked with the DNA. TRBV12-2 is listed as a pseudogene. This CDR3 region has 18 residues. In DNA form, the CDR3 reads TGTGCAAGTCGCTTAGCCAGTCCCCGGGAACCCTCCTACAATGAGCAGTTCTTC. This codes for CASRLASPREPSYNEQFF.

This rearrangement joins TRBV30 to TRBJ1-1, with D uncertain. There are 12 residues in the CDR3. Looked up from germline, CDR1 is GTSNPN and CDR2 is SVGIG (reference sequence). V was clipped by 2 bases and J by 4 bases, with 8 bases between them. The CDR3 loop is CAWSPGPTEAFF. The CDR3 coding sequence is TGTGCCTGGAGTCCGGGTCCCACTGAAGCTTTCTTT.

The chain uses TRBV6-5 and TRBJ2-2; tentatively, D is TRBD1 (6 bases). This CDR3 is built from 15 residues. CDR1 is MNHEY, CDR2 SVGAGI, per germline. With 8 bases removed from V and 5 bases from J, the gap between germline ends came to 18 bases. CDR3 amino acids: CASHVDRTLTGELFF. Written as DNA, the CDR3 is TGTGCCAGCCACGTGGACAGAACCCTGACCGGGGAGCTGTTTTTT.

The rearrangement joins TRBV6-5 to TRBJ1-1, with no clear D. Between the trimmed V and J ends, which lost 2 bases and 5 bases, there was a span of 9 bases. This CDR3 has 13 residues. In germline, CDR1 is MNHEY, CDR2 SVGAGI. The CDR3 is CASSYGEVTEAFF. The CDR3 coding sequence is TGTGCCAGCAGTTACGGGGAGGTTACTGAAGCTTTCTTT.

CDR3 sequence (DNA): TGCAGTGCTAGTTATCCCGGAGGTCCCATCAATCAGCCCCAGCATTTT. Translating it yields CSASYPGGPINQPQHF. J is TRBJ1-5 and V is TRBV20-1; D unresolved. CDR3 size: 16 residues. Trimming pared 3 bases from V and 3 bases from J, leaving 18 bases between. Germline CDR1 is DFQATT and CDR2 is SNEGSKA (reference sequence).

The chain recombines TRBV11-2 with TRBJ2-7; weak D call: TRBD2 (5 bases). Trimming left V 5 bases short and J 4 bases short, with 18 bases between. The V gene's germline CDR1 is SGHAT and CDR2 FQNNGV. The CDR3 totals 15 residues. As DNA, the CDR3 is TGTGCCAGCAGCCCGGCGGGCTCGACCACATACGAGCAGTACTTC. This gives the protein CASSPAGSTTYEQYF.

In nucleotides, the CDR3 is TGTGCCAGCAGCGCGACAGGGTATAGCAATCAGCCCCAGCATTTT. Encoded protein: CASSATGYSNQPQHF. The J gene is TRBJ1-5, the V gene TRBV9; 7 bases are shared with TRBD1. From germline, CDR1 is SGDLS and CDR2 YYNGEE. The CDR3 is 15 amino acids. The V and J ends lost 3 bases and 0 bases, in that order; junction bases with no gene match: 3.

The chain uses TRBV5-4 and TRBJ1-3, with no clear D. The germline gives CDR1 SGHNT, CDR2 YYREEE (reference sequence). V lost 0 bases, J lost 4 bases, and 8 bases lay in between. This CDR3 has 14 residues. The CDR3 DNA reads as TGTGCCAGCAGCTTGGACAGCTCCGGAAACACCATATATTTT. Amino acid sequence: CASSLDSSGNTIYF.

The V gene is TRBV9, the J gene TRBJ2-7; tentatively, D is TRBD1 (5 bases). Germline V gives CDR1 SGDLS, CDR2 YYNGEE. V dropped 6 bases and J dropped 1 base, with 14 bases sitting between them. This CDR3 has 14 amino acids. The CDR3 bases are TGTGCCAGCACCCAGGACACTGATTCCTACGAGCAGTACTTC. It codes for CASTQDTDSYEQYF.